The 29 T cell receptor beta chains below were found in one sample sequenced in a study of siplizumab effects on memory and regulatory T cells. TCRdb keeps only in-frame clones here, not all; method: immunoSEQ multiplex PCR. There are fewer than 120,000 clones in the sample; roughly 92% occur only once, and around 1.3% lies in the top ten. Sequencing was done on a sample of CD4+ T cells sorted from blood. The receptors shown here come from a human donor in good health.

DNA for the CDR3: TGTGCCAGCAGGAGACAGGGTAGCACAGATACGCAGTATTTT. Its translation: CASRRQGSTDTQYF. The chain combines TRBV6-4 with TRBJ2-3, with 7 bases matching TRBD1. Trimming at V came to 6 bases and at J to 0 bases, leaving 3 bases not matched to a gene. The V gene's germline CDR1 is MRHNA and CDR2 SNTAGT. This CDR3 is 14 amino acids long.

The V call is TRBV11-2, the J call TRBJ2-2; 10 bases are shared with TRBD1. The length of the CDR3 is 18 residues. The germline gives CDR1 SGHAT, CDR2 FQNNGV. V trimming: 5 bases; J trimming: 4 bases; junction bases outside the gene matches: 13. The CDR3 DNA follows: TGTGCCAGCAGCAAACCCTTCGGGACAGGGGATGCCACCGGGGAGCTGTTTTTT. Translating it yields CASSKPFGTGDATGELFF. Drawing the rest from reference TRBV11-2 and TRBJ2-2, the complete variable domain is EAGVAQSPRYKIIEKRQSVAFWCNPISGHATLYWYQQILGQGPKLLIQFQNNGVVDDSQLPKDRFSAERLKGVDSTLKIQPAKLEDSAVYLCASSKPFGTGDATGELFFGEGSRLTVL.

The chain links TRBV9 to TRBJ1-1; no definite D call. Trimming pared 0 bases from V and 1 base from J, leaving 13 bases between. Germline V lookup: CDR1 SGDLS, CDR2 YYNGEE. This CDR3 is built from 16 residues. The CDR3 here is CASSVAPLAGNTEAFF. The DNA of the CDR3 is TGTGCCAGCAGCGTAGCCCCACTTGCAGGGAACACTGAAGCTTTCTTT.

As concerns this clone: One end of the junction fails to match germline, which may point to a read error. The rearrangement joins TRBV14 to TRBJ2-7; TRBD1 matches at 8 bases. This CDR3 has 20 residues. The germline V gene has CDR1 SGHDN and CDR2 FVKESK. DNA for the CDR3: TGTGCCAGCAGCCGGACACGAGGACAGGGCCCCTTCGGTATCTCCCACGAGCAGTACTTC. Translated: CASSRTRGQGPFGISHEQYF. Based on the CDR3 plus reference TRBV14 and TRBJ2-7, the full variable domain is EAGVTQFPSHSVIEKGQTVTLRCDPISGHDNLYWYRRVMGKEIKFLLHFVKESKQDESGMPNNRFLAERTGGTYSTLKVQPAELEDSGVYFCASSRTRGQGPFGISHEQYFGPGTRLTVT.

The chain joins TRBV18 to TRBJ1-1; D call uncertain. This CDR3 is built from 14 residues. V was cut by 3 bases and J by 2 bases, with 10 bases left in between. The germline gives CDR1 KGHSH, CDR2 LQKENI. The CDR3 DNA sequence: TGTGCCAGCTCACCGACCCGGTCCAACACTGAAGCTTTCTTT. Protein sequence: CASSPTRSNTEAFF.

The V call is TRBV5-1, the J call TRBJ1-1, with TRBD1 identical over 7 bases. With 4 bases clipped from V and 6 bases from J, the junction kept 9 bases outside the gene matches. The germline gives CDR1 SGHRS, CDR2 YFSETQ. This CDR3 is 14 amino acids long. CDR3 sequence (DNA): TGCGCCAGCAGCCCCGGGACAGTACCCCCTGAAGCTTTCTTT. Its translation is CASSPGTVPPEAFF.

The rearrangement joins TRBV9 to TRBJ2-2, with D perhaps TRBD2 (6 bases). CDR3 length: 15 residues. Germline CDR1 reads SGDLS; CDR2 reads YYNGEE. V was trimmed by 3 bases and J by 5 bases, leaving 14 bases between them. CDR3 nucleotide sequence: TGTGCCAGCAGCGGCAATAGCGGAGGGACCGGGGAGCTGTTTTTT. This encodes CASSGNSGGTGELFF.

The gene calls are TRBV15 and TRBJ2-1; 14 bases are shared with TRBD2. The ends lost 3 bases at V and 1 base at J; junction bases unmatched: 8. In germline, CDR1 is LNHNV, CDR2 YYDKDF (reference sequence). The length of the CDR3 is 19 residues. CDR3 nucleotide sequence: TGTGCCACCAGCAGGTTAGGGACTAGCGGGAGTCGGTCCTACAATGAGCAGTTCTTC. It encodes CATSRLGTSGSRSYNEQFF.

This rearrangement joins TRBV18 to TRBJ2-5; 12 bases map to TRBD1. Germline V lookup: CDR1 KGHSH, CDR2 LQKENI. The CDR3 length is 19 residues. J was trimmed by 5 bases and V by 3 bases; bases with no gene match: 16. CDR3 DNA sequence: TGTGCCAGCTCACCCCGCCCATTTACCGGGACAGGGGGCATGGAGACCCAGTACTTC. This codes for CASSPRPFTGTGGMETQYF.

The rearrangement uses TRBV18 and TRBJ2-7; TRBD2 might be the D (5 bases). The CDR3 is made up of 13 amino acids. The germline V gene has CDR1 KGHSH and CDR2 LQKENI. The ends were cut back, 3 bases at V and 2 bases at J, with 8 bases in the middle. This chain's CDR3 is CASSPSLAYEQYF. The CDR3 DNA sequence: TGTGCCAGCTCACCCTCACTAGCCTACGAGCAGTACTTC.

The rearrangement links TRBV7-7 to TRBJ2-5; 16 bases are shared with TRBD2. The CDR3 is 17 residues long. Germline values: CDR1 SSHAT, CDR2 FNYEAQ (reference sequence). Unmatched junction bases numbered 8, after V lost 5 bases and J lost 5 bases. The CDR3, as DNA: TGTGCCAGCAGCCGAGGGACTAGCGGGGGGGCCTGGGAGACCCAGTACTTC. Translating gives CASSRGTSGGAWETQYF.

This chain connects TRBV5-1 to TRBJ2-1; TRBD2 aligns across 7 bases. Trimming removed 5 bases from V and 0 bases from J; junction bases left unmatched: 5. CDR1 is SGHRS and CDR2 is YFSETQ in the germline V gene. The CDR3 runs 15 residues. The CDR3 nucleotides are TGCGCCAGCAGGGACGGGGGGAGCTCCTACAATGAGCAGTTCTTC. Translation gives CASRDGGSSYNEQFF. Full variable domain (missing parts from reference TRBV5-1 and TRBJ2-1): KAGVTQTPRYLIKTRGQQVTLSCSPISGHRSVSWYQQTPGQGLQFLFEYFSETQRNKGNFPGRFSGRQFSNSRSEMNVSTLELGDSALYLCASRDGGSSYNEQFFGPGTRLTVL.

V and J are TRBV5-6 and TRBJ1-6; D remains unclear. V lost 4 bases, J lost 11 bases, and 10 bases lay in between. Per germline, CDR1 SGHDT and CDR2 YYEEEE. The CDR3 is 12 residues long. The CDR3 sequence is CASSRAEAPLHF. For the CDR3, the DNA is TGTGCCAGCAGCAGGGCGGAGGCACCCCTCCACTTT.

This chain links TRBV19 with TRBJ2-1; tentatively, D is TRBD1 (6 bases). V lost 5 bases and J 4 bases, leaving 6 bases between the germline ends. CDR3 length equals 12 residues. From germline, CDR1 is LNHDA and CDR2 SQIVND (reference sequence). DNA of the CDR3: TGTGCCAGTAGTGGACAGTACAATGAGCAGTTCTTC. The encoded protein is CASSGQYNEQFF.

This rearrangement joins TRBV19 to TRBJ1-1, with unresolved D. CDR3 length equals 17 residues. Germline V gene lookup returns CDR1 LNHDA and CDR2 SQIVND (reference sequence). V was clipped by 1 base and J by 0 bases, with 15 bases between them. CDR3 residues: CASSIVGRADMNTEAFF. CDR3 bases: TGTGCCAGTAGTATAGTAGGGAGGGCCGATATGAACACTGAAGCTTTCTTT.

The table lists this clone with a count of one. The chain joins TRBV9 to TRBJ2-3, with D possibly TRBD2 on 6 matching bases. The V end lost 3 bases, the J end lost 1 base, and 12 bases lay between the germline ends. The CDR3 sequence is 15 residues long. Germline V gene sequence: CDR1 SGDLS, CDR2 YYNGEE. CDR3 in DNA: TGTGCCAGCAGCGCGCAAGCGGGTCGCACAGATACGCAGTATTTT. It yields the protein CASSAQAGRTDTQYF.

This chain joins TRBV7-3 and TRBJ1-4, with a weak D call TRBD1 (5 bases). The CDR3 extends over 14 amino acids. Trimming removed 2 bases at V and 3 bases at J, with 7 bases between. Germline V gene sequence: CDR1 SGHTA, CDR2 FQGTGA. The CDR3 DNA reads TGTGCCAGCAGCTTAGGGGGTGCTAATGAAAAACTGTTTTTT. It yields the protein CASSLGGANEKLFF.

The rearrangement joins TRBV7-2 to TRBJ2-1; possibly TRBD2 for D (6 bases). This CDR3 has 16 amino acids. Looked up from germline, CDR1 is SGHTA and CDR2 is FQGNSA. V was trimmed by 5 bases and J by 8 bases, leaving 22 bases between them. CDR3 loop: CASSQNGYGRGHEQFF. For the CDR3, the DNA is TGTGCCAGCAGCCAAAATGGGTACGGGAGAGGACATGAGCAGTTCTTC.

The chain links TRBV6-5 to TRBJ2-2; 14 positions match TRBD2. The CDR3 has 16 residues. V dropped 2 bases and J dropped 6; count of bases not matched to a gene: 2. The germline V gene encodes CDR1 MNHEY and CDR2 SVGAGI. The CDR3 spells CASSYAGLAGAGELFF. The CDR3 DNA reads as TGTGCCAGCAGTTACGCGGGACTAGCGGGAGCCGGGGAGCTGTTTTTT.

This sequence joins TRBV6-5 and TRBJ2-5; possibly TRBD1 for D (5 bases). Germline CDR1 MNHEY, CDR2 SVGAGI. CDR3 length: 15 amino acids. The V gene lost 0 bases and the J gene lost 5 bases, with 13 bases spanning the gap. CDR3 region: CASSYSIGVRETQYF. In DNA, the CDR3 is TGTGCCAGCAGTTACTCGATAGGGGTACGGGAGACCCAGTACTTC.

The chain carries TRBV9 and TRBJ2-1; 7 bases match TRBD1. Unmatched junction bases numbered 8, after V lost 2 bases and J lost 9 bases. This CDR3 comprises 14 residues. Per germline, CDR1 SGDLS and CDR2 YYNGEE. The CDR3 DNA follows: TGTGCCAGCAGCGTTCAGGGGGTTGAGGGTGAGCAGTTCTTC. This translates into CASSVQGVEGEQFF. The complete variable domain, with remaining parts taken from reference TRBV9 and TRBJ2-1, reads DSGVTQTPKHLITATGQRVTLRCSPRSGDLSVYWYQQSLDQGLQFLIQYYNGEERAKGNILERFSAQQFPDLHSELNLSSLELGDSALYFCASSVQGVEGEQFFGPGTRLTVL.

The V gene is TRBV15, the J gene TRBJ2-1, with a tentative D call TRBD1 (5 bases). V dropped 4 bases and J dropped 5 bases, with 12 bases sitting between them. The CDR3 length is 14 residues. CDR1 is LNHNV and CDR2 is YYDKDF in the germline V gene (reference sequence). The CDR3 DNA reads TGTGCCACCAGCACAAGACAGACAAACAATGAGCAGTTCTTC. This gives the protein CATSTRQTNNEQFF.

This clone was picked up one time. This chain links TRBV27 with TRBJ2-5; a possible D gene is TRBD2 (5 bases). The CDR3 loop spans 12 amino acids. V was pared by 6 bases and J by 5 bases, with 10 bases between. Germline CDR1 is MNHEY and CDR2 is SMNVEV (reference sequence). The CDR3 region has the DNA TGTGCCAGCAGGGGAGTGGGTGAGACCCAGTACTTC. Its protein product is CASRGVGETQYF.

V and J are TRBV2 and TRBJ2-1; no reliable D call. This CDR3 has 14 residues. Trimming shortened V by 2 bases and J by 1 base, and 6 bases separated the two germline ends. The germline V gene has CDR1 SNHLY and CDR2 FYNNEI. The CDR3 DNA is TGTGCCAGCAGTGAAAACCCATCCTACAATGAGCAGTTCTTC. It specifies CASSENPSYNEQFF.

The CDR3 spells CASSRNEAIDGYTF. As DNA, the CDR3 is TGTGCCAGCAGCCGTAACGAGGCAATCGACGGCTACACCTTC. The chain employs TRBV4-2 and TRBJ1-2; D remains unclear. V dropped 4 bases and J dropped 8 bases, with 17 bases sitting between them. In germline, CDR1 is LGHNA, CDR2 YNFKEQ. This CDR3 contains 14 residues.

The chain combines TRBV9 with TRBJ1-2, with unresolved D. This CDR3 region has 11 residues. The V gene's germline CDR1 is SGDLS and CDR2 YYNGEE. Trimming left V 4 bases short and J 8 bases short, with 9 bases between. This chain's CDR3 is CASSSPGGYTF. In nucleotides, the CDR3 is TGTGCCAGCAGCTCACCTGGAGGCTACACCTTC. The complete variable domain, with remaining parts taken from reference TRBV9 and TRBJ1-2, reads DSGVTQTPKHLITATGQRVTLRCSPRSGDLSVYWYQQSLDQGLQFLIQYYNGEERAKGNILERFSAQQFPDLHSELNLSSLELGDSALYFCASSSPGGYTFGSGTRLTVV.

In this sample, this clone turned up once. The rearrangement uses TRBV15 and TRBJ2-1, with 10 bases aligning to TRBD2. The CDR3 is 16 residues long. Germline V CDR1 and CDR2: LNHNV, YYDKDF (reference sequence). V shed 3 bases, J shed 4 bases, and the junction held 6 bases outside the gene matches. In DNA, the CDR3 is TGTGCCACCAGCAGCCGAGGACTAGCGGTTTACAATGAGCAGTTCTTC. As protein: CATSSRGLAVYNEQFF.

The chain couples TRBV19 to TRBJ1-1; 10 nucleotides line up with TRBD1. The CDR3 loop spans 16 amino acids. Germline V CDR1 and CDR2: LNHDA, SQIVND (reference sequence). V lost 1 base to trimming and J lost 5 bases; unmatched junction nucleotides: 7. CDR3 loop: CASSIGTGGVGTEAFF. For the CDR3, the DNA is TGTGCCAGTAGTATAGGGACAGGGGGAGTAGGGACTGAAGCTTTCTTT.

This chain links TRBV18 with TRBJ2-5; 7 bases line up with TRBD2. Germline lookup yields CDR1 KGHSH and CDR2 LQKENI. The J segment lost 5 bases and the V segment lost 3 bases, leaving 3 bases of the junction unmatched. The CDR3 length is 13 residues. CDR3 region: CASSPNGGETQYF. The CDR3 DNA is TGTGCCAGCTCACCCAACGGGGGGGAGACCCAGTACTTC. Combining the CDR3 with reference TRBV18 and TRBJ2-5 gives the whole variable domain NAGVMQNPRHLVRRRGQEARLRCSPMKGHSHVYWYRQLPEEGLKFMVYLQKENIIDESGMPKERFSAEFPKEGPSILRIQQVVRGDSAAYFCASSPNGGETQYFGPGTRLLVL.